The 30 T cell receptor beta chains reported below all come from one sample, sequenced in a study of blood T cell repertoires in COVID-19. Clones were read by immunoSEQ multiplex PCR, and TCRdb kept only the in-frame ones, dropping some. The sample lists 400,000 or so clones, 80% to 90% seen once, with 1% to 1.3% in the top ten. The sequencing sample was made of PBMCs or T cells enriched from blood (not recorded which). The receptors come from a man aged 25-45 years who had recovered from COVID-19.

The CDR3 DNA reads TGTGCCAGTAGTTTGGTGGCTGTCAACTATGGCTACACCTTC. Protein: CASSLVAVNYGYTF. The chain combines TRBV19 with TRBJ1-2; D unresolved. Per germline, CDR1 LNHDA and CDR2 SQIVND (reference sequence). The CDR3 contains 14 residues. V was clipped by 5 bases and J by 2 bases, with 12 bases between them.

This clone was counted once. The chain carries TRBV5-5 and TRBJ2-7, with D unclear. Trimming removed 0 bases at V and 6 bases at J, with 7 bases between. The germline V gene encodes CDR1 SGHKS and CDR2 YYEKEE (reference sequence). CDR3 length: 12 residues. CDR3 sequence (DNA): TGTGCCAGCAGCTTGGGAGCTGGCGAGCAGTACTTC. The encoded protein is CASSLGAGEQYF.

This clone appeared a few times. J is TRBJ2-1 and V is TRBV11-2, with D tentatively TRBD2 (5 bases). Germline V gene lookup returns CDR1 SGHAT and CDR2 FQNNGV. V gave up 8 bases and J gave up 5 bases, with 22 bases separating them. CDR3 length equals 16 residues. CDR3 sequence (DNA): TGTGCCAGCCACCCGAGGTCCCCTAGCAGCAACAATGAGCAGTTCTTC. It translates to CASHPRSPSSNNEQFF. Drawing the rest from reference TRBV11-2 and TRBJ2-1, the complete variable domain is EAGVAQSPRYKIIEKRQSVAFWCNPISGHATLYWYQQILGQGPKLLIQFQNNGVVDDSQLPKDRFSAERLKGVDSTLKIQPAKLEDSAVYLCASHPRSPSSNNEQFFGPGTRLTVL.

CDR3 coding DNA: TGTGCCAGCAGCGTAAGCGGGACTAGCACAGATACGCAGTATTTT. This gives the protein CASSVSGTSTDTQYF. The V gene is TRBV9, the J gene TRBJ2-3, with 7 bases lining up with TRBD2. The CDR3 runs 15 residues. Germline-derived CDR1 and CDR2 are SGDLS and YYNGEE. The J segment lost 0 bases and the V segment lost 1 base, leaving 2 bases of the junction unmatched.

The chain is built from TRBV19 and TRBJ2-1; a possible D gene is TRBD2 (7 bases). The length of the CDR3 is 15 residues. The ends were cut back, 8 bases at V and 5 bases at J, with 19 bases in the middle. Germline values: CDR1 LNHDA, CDR2 SQIVND (reference sequence). Here the CDR3 reads CASVSGGELNNEQFF. As DNA, the CDR3 is TGTGCCAGTGTGTCGGGGGGCGAATTGAACAATGAGCAGTTCTTC. Full variable domain (remainder filled in from reference TRBV19 and TRBJ2-1): DGGITQSPKYLFRKEGQNVTLSCEQNLNHDAMYWYRQDPGQGLRLIYYSQIVNDFQKGDIAEGYSVSREKKESFPLTVTSAQKNPTAFYLCASVSGGELNNEQFFGPGTRLTVL.

The rearrangement uses TRBV30 and TRBJ1-1; 9 nucleotides line up with TRBD1. V shed 2 bases, J shed 4 bases, and the junction held 8 bases outside the gene matches. Germline V gene lookup returns CDR1 GTSNPN and CDR2 SVGIG (reference sequence). This CDR3 region has 15 residues. The CDR3 spells CAWSLEGTGSTEAFF. The CDR3 bases are TGTGCCTGGAGTTTAGAAGGGACAGGGAGCACTGAAGCTTTCTTT.

Here the CDR3 reads CASSQEITGGINTQYF. DNA of the CDR3: TGTGCCAGCAGCCAAGAAATAACAGGGGGCATTAATACGCAGTATTTT. The J gene is TRBJ2-3, the V gene TRBV3-1 (or the pseudogene TRBV3-2); TRBD1 matches at 9 bases. Germline CDR1 reads LGHDT; CDR2 reads YNNKEL (reference sequence). J lost 7 bases, V lost 0 bases, and 8 bases had no gene match. The CDR3 spans 16 residues.

For this clone: The junction and the germline gene differ at one end; a read error may be behind it. Other nucleotide sequences from this sample produce the same CDR3. The chain couples TRBV2 to TRBJ2-2; TRBD1 aligns across 12 bases. The CDR3 runs 17 residues. CDR1 SNHLY and CDR2 FYNNEI come from the germline V gene. The CDR3 loop is CASSVGGTGGSTGELFF. Here the CDR3 DNA reads TGTGCCAGCAGTGTGGGTGGGACAGGGGGCAGTACCGGGGAACTGTTTTTT.

The chain is built from TRBV5-1 and TRBJ2-7; D perhaps matches TRBD1 (5 bases). Per the germline V gene, CDR1 is SGHRS and CDR2 is YFSETQ. V was pared by 2 bases and J by 6 bases, with 9 bases between. CDR3 length: 12 residues. The CDR3 region is CASSFLGAEQYF. The CDR3 DNA reads as TGCGCCAGCAGCTTTTTAGGGGCCGAGCAGTACTTC.

This clone was seen just once. The chain joins TRBV11-3 to TRBJ1-1, with 8 bases fitting TRBD1. Germline V gene sequence: CDR1 SGHNT, CDR2 YENEEA. The CDR3 extends over 16 amino acids. Trimming at V came to 1 base and at J to 5 bases, leaving 9 bases not matched to a gene. CDR3 nucleotides: TGTGCCAGCAGCTTAGGTGACGGACAGGGATCGACTGAAGCTTTCTTT. Its protein is CASSLGDGQGSTEAFF.

This clone was recorded once. The chain joins TRBV19 to TRBJ2-7; 8 nucleotides agree with TRBD1. Losses at the gene ends were 2 bases for V and 6 bases for J; bases not matched to a gene: 9. The germline gives CDR1 LNHDA, CDR2 SQIVND (reference sequence). The CDR3 totals 15 residues. This CDR3 reads CASSIFGTGHTEQYF. The CDR3 coding sequence is TGTGCCAGTAGTATATTCGGGACAGGTCATACCGAGCAGTACTTC.

DNA for the CDR3: TGTGCGGGGACAGTCCAATCAAGCTATGGCTACACCTTC. This encodes CAGTVQSSYGYTF. The chain couples TRBV30 to TRBJ1-2; TRBD1 agrees at 7 bases. This CDR3 has 13 residues. Germline V gene lookup returns CDR1 GTSNPN and CDR2 SVGIG (reference sequence).

The J gene is TRBJ1-1, the V gene TRBV5-1; D remains unclear. The CDR3 sequence is 14 residues long. Germline V gene data show CDR1 as SGHRS and CDR2 as YFSETQ. Trimming took 0 bases from V and 0 from J, leaving 6 bases between them. This CDR3 is CASSLGHLNTEAFF. Here the CDR3 DNA reads TGCGCCAGCAGCTTGGGACACCTGAACACTGAAGCTTTCTTT.

CDR3 bases: TGCGCCAGCAGCTTGTCGGCGGGAGAGTATGATACGCAGTATTTT. Protein sequence: CASSLSAGEYDTQYF. The J gene is TRBJ2-3, the V gene TRBV5-1, with 7 positions matching TRBD2. The CDR3 spans 15 residues. Per the germline V gene, CDR1 is SGHRS and CDR2 is YFSETQ. V lost 1 base and J lost 6; bases outside the gene matches: 8.

The CDR3 sequence is CASSVDSEKLFF. The CDR3 DNA is TGCGCCAGCAGCGTGGACAGCGAAAAACTGTTTTTT. V and J are TRBV5-1 and TRBJ1-4, with D possibly matching TRBD1 (6 bases). Germline values: CDR1 SGHRS, CDR2 YFSETQ. The CDR3 runs to 12 residues. V gave up 4 bases and J gave up 8 bases, with 9 bases separating them.

The CDR3 sequence is CALLGAPISGNTIYF. The CDR3 nucleotides are TGTGCCCTCTTAGGGGCTCCTATCTCTGGAAACACCATATATTTT. The chain combines TRBV30 with TRBJ1-3; weak D call: TRBD1 (5 bases). The CDR3 loop spans 15 amino acids. Germline V gene data show CDR1 as GTSNPN and CDR2 as SVGIG (reference sequence). V was trimmed by 8 bases and J by 0 bases, leaving 17 bases between them.

V usage is TRBV6-2 or TRBV6-3 and J usage is TRBJ1-5; possibly TRBD1 for D (5 bases). V was pared by 4 bases and J by 0 bases, with 19 bases between. Germline CDR1 reads MNHEY; CDR2 reads SVGEGT. This CDR3 spans 18 amino acids. The CDR3 sequence: CASSFTPGGSYSNQPQHF. The CDR3 DNA sequence: TGTGCCAGCAGTTTCACCCCCGGGGGAAGTTATAGCAATCAGCCCCAGCATTTT.

The chain employs TRBV7-9 and TRBJ1-4, with D possibly TRBD1 on 5 matching bases. V shed 4 bases and J shed 8 bases, with 20 bases lying between them. This CDR3 comprises 16 residues. The germline gives CDR1 SEHNR, CDR2 FQNEAQ (reference sequence). CDR3 nucleotide sequence: TGTGCCAGCAGCTCCGACAACCAGGGTAGGGCGGAAAAACTGTTTTTT. Protein: CASSSDNQGRAEKLFF.

The chain is built from TRBV18 and TRBJ1-5; D perhaps matches TRBD1 (5 bases). Trimming left V 6 bases short and J 4 bases short, with 13 bases between. The CDR3 totals 14 residues. The germline V gene encodes CDR1 KGHSH and CDR2 LQKENI. The CDR3: CASSLETANQPQHF. CDR3 DNA: TGTGCCAGCTCCTTGGAGACAGCGAATCAGCCCCAGCATTTT.

CDR3 DNA: TGTGCCAGCAGCCCAGGTGGCTTGACAGGAGGTTCCTACGAGCAGTACTTC. Translation gives CASSPGGLTGGSYEQYF. This chain links TRBV7-2 with TRBJ2-7, with a possible D match to TRBD1 (6 bases). CDR3 length equals 17 residues. Germline CDR1 SGHTA, CDR2 FQGNSA. Trimming stripped 5 bases from V and 1 base from J, with 21 bases between.

CDR3 amino acids: CASSPGRENTEAFF. Here the CDR3 DNA reads TGTGCCAGCAGCCCCGGACGGGAAAACACTGAAGCTTTCTTT. J is TRBJ1-1 and V is TRBV7-2; D is ambiguous. Germline-derived CDR1 and CDR2 are SGHTA and FQGNSA. The CDR3 runs 14 residues. Between the trimmed V and J ends, which lost 5 bases and 2 bases, there was a span of 12 bases.

The rearrangement uses TRBV24-1 and TRBJ2-2; no clear D. The CDR3 is made up of 14 amino acids. From germline, CDR1 is KGHDR and CDR2 SFDVKD. V shed 7 bases and J shed 0 bases, with 8 bases lying between them. The CDR3 region has the DNA TGTGCCACCAGCGGTCCTCCGAACACCGGGGAGCTGTTTTTT. Its protein product is CATSGPPNTGELFF.

The chain links TRBV20-1 to TRBJ1-6, with unresolved D. CDR3 size: 15 residues. V was shortened by 3 bases and J by 0 bases, with 9 bases between the two germline ends. In germline, CDR1 is DFQATT, CDR2 SNEGSKA (reference sequence). The CDR3 DNA follows: TGCAGTGCTAGTGTAGAGAGCTCCTATAATTCACCCCTCCACTTT. It encodes CSASVESSYNSPLHF.

This clone was counted only a few times. CDR3 sequence reads: CASSPQGNEKLFF. Here the CDR3 DNA reads TGTGCCAGCAGCCCGCAGGGAAATGAAAAACTGTTTTTT. The rearrangement joins TRBV11-2 to TRBJ1-4; weak D call: TRBD1 (5 bases). The CDR3 covers 13 residues. Trimming shortened V by 5 bases and J by 5 bases, and 9 bases separated the two germline ends. In germline, CDR1 is SGHAT, CDR2 FQNNGV.

This chain connects TRBV29-1 to TRBJ1-1; D perhaps matches TRBD1 (5 bases). Trimming shortened V by 7 bases and J by 8 bases, and 20 bases separated the two germline ends. Germline lookup yields CDR1 SQVTM and CDR2 ANQGSEA. The CDR3 totals 13 residues. Here the CDR3 reads CSEGAVRQKEAFF. For the CDR3, the DNA is TGCAGCGAAGGGGCAGTGCGGCAAAAAGAAGCTTTCTTT.

The chain joins TRBV27 to TRBJ1-1, with D uncertain. The CDR3 length is 13 residues. CDR1 MNHEY and CDR2 SMNVEV come from the germline V gene (reference sequence). The V and J ends lost 2 bases and 8 bases respectively, with 12 bases between them. CDR3 bases: TGTGCCAGCAGTTTAGGCGCGTGGAGCGAAGCTTTCTTT. It encodes CASSLGAWSEAFF.

The rearrangement joins TRBV5-1 to TRBJ2-7; 8 nucleotides align to TRBD1. V gave up 7 bases and J gave up 5 bases; unmatched junction bases: 11. CDR3 length equals 14 residues. Germline values: CDR1 SGHRS, CDR2 YFSETQ. The CDR3 nucleotides read TGCGCCAGCTCGCACCTGGACAGGGATAACGAGCAGTACTTC. It specifies CASSHLDRDNEQYF.

The chain couples TRBV6-5 to TRBJ2-1; TRBD2 matches 8 bases. V gave up 8 bases and J gave up 0 bases; unmatched junction bases: 6. Germline V CDR1 and CDR2: MNHEY, SVGAGI. The CDR3 runs to 15 residues. CDR3 in DNA: TGTGCCAGCTCCCGGGAGGGGGTCTCCTACAATGAGCAGTTCTTC. As protein: CASSREGVSYNEQFF.

The chain uses TRBV29-1 and TRBJ2-3; TRBD1 aligns across 10 bases. There are 14 residues in the CDR3. The germline V gene has CDR1 SQVTM and CDR2 ANQGSEA. Germline trimming cut 7 bases from V and 4 bases from J; bases unmatched to any gene: 8. For the CDR3, the DNA is TGCAGCGCTATAGGACAGGGGGGGGCAGATACGCAGTATTTT. It yields the protein CSAIGQGGADTQYF.

The V and J genes are TRBV6-1 and TRBJ2-1, with 8 bases matching TRBD1. The CDR3 spans 17 residues. Germline CDR1 and CDR2: MNHNS and SASEGT. V lost 4 bases and J lost 9; bases outside the gene matches: 17. The CDR3 is CASSARDRSYSSAEQFF. The CDR3 DNA follows: TGTGCCAGCAGTGCCCGGGACAGGTCGTATTCGTCGGCTGAGCAGTTCTTC.